Given below is one T cell receptor (beta chain) in context. Antigen specificity is unknown. Sequenced by immunoSEQ multiplex PCR; TCRdb stores in-frame clones only, minus some. The data show just under 150,000 clones, with approximately 88% seen just once and 4.5% to 5.5% held by the top ten. The data derive from a study of cytomegalovirus exposure and HLA in healthy donors. Whole-study findings and limits: Cytomegalovirus status, reportedly, was diagnosed with high specificity and sensitivity by the classifier. Most TCRs appeared rarely, but some public TCRs recurred in many donors.

The CDR3 is 12 residues long. Germline V gene lookup returns CDR1 SGHNT and CDR2 YYREEE (reference sequence). V gave up 7 bases and J gave up 1 base, with 8 bases separating them. The sequenced material came from PBMCs. The chain has TRBV5-4 and TRBJ1-1; possible D gene TRBD1, 5 bases. This receptor was identified in a man between 18 and 29 years old in good health and CMV-seropositive. The CDR3 reads CASAGPNTEAFF. CDR3 bases: TGTGCCAGCGCGGGACCGAACACTGAAGCTTTCTTT.